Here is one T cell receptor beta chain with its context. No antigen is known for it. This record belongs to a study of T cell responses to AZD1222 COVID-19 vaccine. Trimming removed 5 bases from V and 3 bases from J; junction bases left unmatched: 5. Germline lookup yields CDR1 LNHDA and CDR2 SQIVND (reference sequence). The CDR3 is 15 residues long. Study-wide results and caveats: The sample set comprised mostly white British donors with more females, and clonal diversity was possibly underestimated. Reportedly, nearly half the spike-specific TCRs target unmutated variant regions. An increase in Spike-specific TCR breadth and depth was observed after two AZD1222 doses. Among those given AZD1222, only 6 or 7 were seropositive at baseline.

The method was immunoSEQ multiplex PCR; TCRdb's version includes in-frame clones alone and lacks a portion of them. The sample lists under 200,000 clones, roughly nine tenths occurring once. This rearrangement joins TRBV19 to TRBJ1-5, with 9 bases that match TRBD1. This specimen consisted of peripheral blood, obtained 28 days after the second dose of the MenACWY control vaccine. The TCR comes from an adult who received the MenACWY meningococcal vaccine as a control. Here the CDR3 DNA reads TGTGCCAGTAGTCGAGGGACAGGGATCAATCAGCCCCAGCATTTT. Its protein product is CASSRGTGINQPQHF.